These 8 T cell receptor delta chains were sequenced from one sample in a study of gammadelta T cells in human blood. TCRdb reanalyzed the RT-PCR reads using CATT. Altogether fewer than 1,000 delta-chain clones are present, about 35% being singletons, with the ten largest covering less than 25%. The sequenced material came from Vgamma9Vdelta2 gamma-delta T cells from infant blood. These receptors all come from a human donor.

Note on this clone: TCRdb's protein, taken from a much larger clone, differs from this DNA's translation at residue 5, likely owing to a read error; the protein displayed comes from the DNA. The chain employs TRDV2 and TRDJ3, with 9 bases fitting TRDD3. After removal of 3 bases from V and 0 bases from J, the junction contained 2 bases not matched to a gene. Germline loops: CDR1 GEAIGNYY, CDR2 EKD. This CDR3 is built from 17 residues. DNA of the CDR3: TGTGCCTGTGACGTACTGGGGGACTCCTGGGACACCCGACAGATGTTTTTC. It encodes CACDVLGDSWDTRQMFF.

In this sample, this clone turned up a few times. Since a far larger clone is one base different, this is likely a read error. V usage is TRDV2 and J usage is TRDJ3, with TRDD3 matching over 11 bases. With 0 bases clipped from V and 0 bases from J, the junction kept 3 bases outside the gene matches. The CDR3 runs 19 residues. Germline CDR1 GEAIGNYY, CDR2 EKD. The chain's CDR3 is CACDTMGDTLSWDTRQMFF. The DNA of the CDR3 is TGTGCCTGTGACACCATGGGGGATACGCTCTCCTGGGACACCCGACAGATGTTTTTC.

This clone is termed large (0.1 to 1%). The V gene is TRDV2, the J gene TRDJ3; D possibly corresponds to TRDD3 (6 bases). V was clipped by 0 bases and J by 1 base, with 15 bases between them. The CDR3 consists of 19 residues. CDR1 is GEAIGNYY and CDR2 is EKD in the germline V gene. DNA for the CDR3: TGTGCCTGTGACACCTTACTGGGTTTTTCATCCTGGGACACCCGACAGATGTTTTTC. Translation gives CACDTLLGFSSWDTRQMFF.

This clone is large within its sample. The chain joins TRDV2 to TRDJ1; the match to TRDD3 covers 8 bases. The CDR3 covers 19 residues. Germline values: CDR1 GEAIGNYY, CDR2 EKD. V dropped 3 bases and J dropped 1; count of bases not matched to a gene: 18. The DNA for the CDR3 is TGTGCCTGTGACCCCCTGGGGGACTCTACGGGGTCGGGCACCGATAAACTCATCTTT. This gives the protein CACDPLGDSTGSGTDKLIF.

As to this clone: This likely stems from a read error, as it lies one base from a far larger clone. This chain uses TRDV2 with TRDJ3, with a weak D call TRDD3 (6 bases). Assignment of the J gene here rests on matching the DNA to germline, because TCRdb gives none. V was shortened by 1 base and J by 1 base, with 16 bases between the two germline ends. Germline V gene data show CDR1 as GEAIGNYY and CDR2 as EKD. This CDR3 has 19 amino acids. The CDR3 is CACDTGWGGVSWDTRQMFF. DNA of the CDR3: TGTGCCTGTGACACGGGATGGGGGGGCGTATCCTGGGACACCCGACAGATGTTTTTC.

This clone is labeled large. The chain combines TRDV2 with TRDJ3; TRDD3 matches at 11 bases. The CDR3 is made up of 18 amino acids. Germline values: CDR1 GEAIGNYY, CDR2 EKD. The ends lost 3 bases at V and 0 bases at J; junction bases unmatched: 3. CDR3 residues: CACDYTGGYSWDTRQMFF. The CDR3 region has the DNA TGTGCCTGTGACTATACTGGGGGATACTCCTGGGACACCCGACAGATGTTTTTC.

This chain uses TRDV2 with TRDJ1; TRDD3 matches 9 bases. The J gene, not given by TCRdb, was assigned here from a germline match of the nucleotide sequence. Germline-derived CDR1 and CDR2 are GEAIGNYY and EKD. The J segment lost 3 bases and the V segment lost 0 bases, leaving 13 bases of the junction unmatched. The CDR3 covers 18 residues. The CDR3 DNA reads TGTGCCTGTGACACCGCACGGACGGGGGGATACACCTCCGATAAACTCATCTTT. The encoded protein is CACDTARTGGYTSDKLIF.

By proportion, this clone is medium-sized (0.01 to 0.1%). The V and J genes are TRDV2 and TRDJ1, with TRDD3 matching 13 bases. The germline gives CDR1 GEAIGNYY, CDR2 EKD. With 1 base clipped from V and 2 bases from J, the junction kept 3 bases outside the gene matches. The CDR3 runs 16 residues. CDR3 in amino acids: CACDTLGDTRTDKLIF. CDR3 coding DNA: TGTGCCTGTGACACACTGGGGGATACGAGAACCGATAAACTCATCTTT.